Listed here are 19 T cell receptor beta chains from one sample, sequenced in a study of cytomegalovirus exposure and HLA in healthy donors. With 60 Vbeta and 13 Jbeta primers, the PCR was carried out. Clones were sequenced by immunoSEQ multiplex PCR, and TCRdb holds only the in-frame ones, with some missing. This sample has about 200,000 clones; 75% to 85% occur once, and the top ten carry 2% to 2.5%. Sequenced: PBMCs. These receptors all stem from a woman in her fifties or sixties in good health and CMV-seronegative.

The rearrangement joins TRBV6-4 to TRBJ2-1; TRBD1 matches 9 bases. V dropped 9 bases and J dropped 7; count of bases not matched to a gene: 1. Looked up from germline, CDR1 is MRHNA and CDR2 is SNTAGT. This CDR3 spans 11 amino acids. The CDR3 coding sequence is TGTGCCAGTGGACAGGGGAATGAGCAGTTCTTC. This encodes CASGQGNEQFF.

The CDR3 is CASSLGGLAGDTQYF. The CDR3 DNA reads TGTGCCAGCAGTTTAGGGGGACTAGCGGGAGATACGCAGTATTTT. The genes are TRBV28 and TRBJ2-3; the match to TRBD2 covers 12 bases. This CDR3 is built from 15 residues. Germline lookup yields CDR1 MDHEN and CDR2 SYDVKM. The V segment lost 2 bases and the J segment 5 bases; nucleotides outside the gene matches: 2. The variable domain in full, completed from reference TRBV28 and TRBJ2-3, reads DVKVTQSSRYLVKRTGEKVFLECVQDMDHENMFWYRQDPGLGLRLIYFSYDVKMKEKGDIPEGYSVSREKKERFSLILESASTNQTSMYLCASSLGGLAGDTQYFGPGTRLTVL.

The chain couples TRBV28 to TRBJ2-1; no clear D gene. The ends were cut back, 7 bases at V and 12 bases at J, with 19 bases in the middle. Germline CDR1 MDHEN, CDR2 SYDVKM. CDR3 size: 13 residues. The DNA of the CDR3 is TGTGCCAGCACGGCCCCAACTCCACCGGGGCAGTTCTTC. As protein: CASTAPTPPGQFF.

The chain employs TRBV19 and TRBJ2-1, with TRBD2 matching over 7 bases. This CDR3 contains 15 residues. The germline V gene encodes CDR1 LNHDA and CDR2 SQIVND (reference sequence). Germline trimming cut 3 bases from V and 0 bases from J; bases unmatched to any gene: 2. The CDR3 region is CASSIRDYSYNEQFF. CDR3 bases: TGTGCCAGTAGTATTAGGGACTACTCCTACAATGAGCAGTTCTTC. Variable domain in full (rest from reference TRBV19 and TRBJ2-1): DGGITQSPKYLFRKEGQNVTLSCEQNLNHDAMYWYRQDPGQGLRLIYYSQIVNDFQKGDIAEGYSVSREKKESFPLTVTSAQKNPTAFYLCASSIRDYSYNEQFFGPGTRLTVL.

This CDR3 reads CASSLVVLSTGELFF. CDR3 in DNA: TGTGCCAGCAGCTTAGTAGTCCTATCCACCGGGGAGCTGTTTTTT. The rearrangement uses TRBV7-9 and TRBJ2-2; D is unresolved. Germline lookup yields CDR1 SEHNR and CDR2 FQNEAQ (reference sequence). The CDR3 sequence is 15 residues long. V gave up 1 base and J gave up 4 bases, with 10 bases separating them.

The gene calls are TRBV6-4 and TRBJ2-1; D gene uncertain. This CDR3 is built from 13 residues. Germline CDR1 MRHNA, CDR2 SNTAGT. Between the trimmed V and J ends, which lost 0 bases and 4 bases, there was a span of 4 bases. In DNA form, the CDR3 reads TGTGCCAGCAGTGACTCCTTTTACAATGAGCAGTTCTTC. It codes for CASSDSFYNEQFF.

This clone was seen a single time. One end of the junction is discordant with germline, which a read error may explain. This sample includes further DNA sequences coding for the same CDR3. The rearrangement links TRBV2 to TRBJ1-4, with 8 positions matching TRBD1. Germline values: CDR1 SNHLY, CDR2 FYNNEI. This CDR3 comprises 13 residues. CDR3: CASSDRGGEKLFF. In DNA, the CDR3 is TGTGCTAGCAGTGACAGGGGTGGTGAAAAACTGTTTTTT.

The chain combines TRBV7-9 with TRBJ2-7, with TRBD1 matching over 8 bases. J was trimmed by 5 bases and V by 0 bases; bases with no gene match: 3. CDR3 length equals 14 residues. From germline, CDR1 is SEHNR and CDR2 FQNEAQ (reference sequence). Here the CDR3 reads CASSLASTGDEQYF. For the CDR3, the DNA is TGTGCCAGCAGCTTAGCCTCGACAGGGGACGAGCAGTACTTC.

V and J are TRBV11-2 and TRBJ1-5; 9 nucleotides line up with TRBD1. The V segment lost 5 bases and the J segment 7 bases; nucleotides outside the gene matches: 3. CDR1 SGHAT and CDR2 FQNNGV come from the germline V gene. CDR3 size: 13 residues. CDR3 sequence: CASSRTGVQPQHF. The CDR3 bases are TGTGCCAGCAGCCGGACAGGGGTCCAGCCCCAGCATTTT.

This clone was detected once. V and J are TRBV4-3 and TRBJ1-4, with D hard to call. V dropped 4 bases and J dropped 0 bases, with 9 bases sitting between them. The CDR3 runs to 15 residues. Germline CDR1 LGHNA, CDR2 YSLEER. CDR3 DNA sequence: TGCGCCAGCAGCCCCCAGGTTGCAACTAATGAAAAACTGTTTTTT. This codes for CASSPQVATNEKLFF.

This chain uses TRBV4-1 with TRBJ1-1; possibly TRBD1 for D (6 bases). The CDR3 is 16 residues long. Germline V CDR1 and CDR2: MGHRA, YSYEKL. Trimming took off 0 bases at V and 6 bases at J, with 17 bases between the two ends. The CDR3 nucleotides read TGCGCCAGCAGCCAAGAGGGGGGGCTACCTGGCGCTGAAGCTTTCTTT. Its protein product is CASSQEGGLPGAEAFF.

The CDR3 sequence: CASSTRDRLSSGANVLTF. CDR3 DNA: TGTGCCAGCAGTACCCGGGACAGGCTCTCCTCTGGGGCCAACGTCCTGACTTTC. The J gene is TRBJ2-6, the V gene TRBV27; 8 nucleotides line up with TRBD1. V shed 5 bases, J shed 0 bases, and the junction held 9 bases outside the gene matches. The CDR3 contains 18 residues. CDR1 and CDR2 from the germline V gene are MNHEY and SMNVEV (reference sequence). The full variable domain, with the rest looked up from reference TRBV27 and TRBJ2-6, is EAQVTQNPRYLITVTGKKLTVTCSQNMNHEYMSWYRQDPGLGLRQIYYSMNVEVTDKGDVPEGYKVSRKEKRNFPLILESPSPNQTSLYFCASSTRDRLSSGANVLTFGAGSRLTVL.

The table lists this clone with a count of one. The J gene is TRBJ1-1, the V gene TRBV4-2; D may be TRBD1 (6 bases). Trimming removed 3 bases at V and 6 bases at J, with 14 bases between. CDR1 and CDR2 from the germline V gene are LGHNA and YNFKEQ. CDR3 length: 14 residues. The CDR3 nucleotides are TGTGCCAGCAGCCATCCTGGACAGCGTTCTGAAGCTTTCTTT. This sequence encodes CASSHPGQRSEAFF.

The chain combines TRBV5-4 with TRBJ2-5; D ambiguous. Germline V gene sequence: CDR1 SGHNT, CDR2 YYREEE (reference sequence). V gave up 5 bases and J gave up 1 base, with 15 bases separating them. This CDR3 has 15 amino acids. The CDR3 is CASSTASAGQETQYF. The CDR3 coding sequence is TGTGCCAGCAGTACGGCCTCGGCAGGCCAAGAGACCCAGTACTTC.

CDR3 sequence reads: CASSPRGGYTF. CDR3 DNA sequence: TGTGCCAGCAGTCCCCGAGGTGGCTACACCTTC. J is TRBJ1-2 and V is TRBV7-2; D not certain. The V end lost 6 bases, the J end lost 7 bases, and 9 bases lay between the germline ends. Germline V gives CDR1 SGHTA, CDR2 FQGNSA. CDR3 length equals 11 residues. The whole variable domain, remainder taken from reference TRBV7-2 and TRBJ1-2, is GAGVSQSPSNKVTEKGKDVELRCDPISGHTALYWYRQSLGQGLEFLIYFQGNSAPDKSGLPSDRFSAERTGGSVSTLTIQRTQQEDSAVYLCASSPRGGYTFGSGTRLTVV.

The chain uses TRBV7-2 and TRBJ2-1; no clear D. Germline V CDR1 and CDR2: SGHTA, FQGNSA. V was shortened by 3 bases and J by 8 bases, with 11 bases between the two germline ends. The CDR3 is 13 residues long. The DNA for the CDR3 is TGTGCCAGCAGCTTCTCAAGCGTGGATGAGCAGTTCTTC. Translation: CASSFSSVDEQFF.

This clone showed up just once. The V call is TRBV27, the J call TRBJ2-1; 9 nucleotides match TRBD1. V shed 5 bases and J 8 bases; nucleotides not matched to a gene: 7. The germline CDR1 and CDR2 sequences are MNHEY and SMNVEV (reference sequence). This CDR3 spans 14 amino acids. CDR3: CASSKRDRVHEQFF. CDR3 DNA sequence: TGTGCCAGCAGTAAAAGGGACAGGGTCCATGAGCAGTTCTTC.

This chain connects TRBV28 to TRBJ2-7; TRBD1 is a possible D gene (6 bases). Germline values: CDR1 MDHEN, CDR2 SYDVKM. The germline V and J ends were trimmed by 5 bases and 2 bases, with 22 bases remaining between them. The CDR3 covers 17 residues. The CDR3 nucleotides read TGTGCCAGCAGTCTAAACAGGGTGGGCAGTGGGACCTACGAGCAGTACTTC. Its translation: CASSLNRVGSGTYEQYF.

The CDR3 sequence: CASKKAGVYEQYF. CDR3 sequence (DNA): TGTGCCAGCAAAAAAGCAGGGGTTTACGAGCAGTACTTC. The chain links TRBV2 to TRBJ2-7, with a possible D match to TRBD1 (6 bases). CDR3 length: 13 amino acids. Germline V gene sequence: CDR1 SNHLY, CDR2 FYNNEI. Between the trimmed V and J ends, which lost 7 bases and 4 bases, there was a span of 14 bases.